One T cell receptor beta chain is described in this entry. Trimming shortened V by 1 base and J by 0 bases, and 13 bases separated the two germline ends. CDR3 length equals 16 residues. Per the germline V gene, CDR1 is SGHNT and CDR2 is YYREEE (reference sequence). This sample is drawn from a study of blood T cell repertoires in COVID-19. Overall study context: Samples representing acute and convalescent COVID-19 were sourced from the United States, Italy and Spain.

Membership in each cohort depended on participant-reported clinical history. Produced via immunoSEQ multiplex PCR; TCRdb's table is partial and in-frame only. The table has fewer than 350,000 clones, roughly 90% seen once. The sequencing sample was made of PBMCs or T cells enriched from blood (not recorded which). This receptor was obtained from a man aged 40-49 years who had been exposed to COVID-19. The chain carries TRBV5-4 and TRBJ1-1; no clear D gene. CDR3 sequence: CASSLLYSNLNTEAFF. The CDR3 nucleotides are TGTGCCAGCAGCTTGCTGTACTCCAACCTGAACACTGAAGCTTTCTTT.